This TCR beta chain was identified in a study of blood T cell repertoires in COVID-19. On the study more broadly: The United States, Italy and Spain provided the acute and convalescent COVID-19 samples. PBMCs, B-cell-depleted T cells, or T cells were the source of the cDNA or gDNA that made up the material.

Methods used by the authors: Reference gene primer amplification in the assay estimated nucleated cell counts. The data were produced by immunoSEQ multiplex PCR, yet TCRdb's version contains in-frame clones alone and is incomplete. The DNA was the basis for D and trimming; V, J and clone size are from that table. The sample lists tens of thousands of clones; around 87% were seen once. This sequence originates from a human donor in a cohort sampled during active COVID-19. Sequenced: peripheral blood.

CDR3 coding DNA: TGTGCCAGCTCACCAGGCGGGGGGGAGCCAGATACGCAGTATTTT. Amino acid sequence: CASSPGGGEPDTQYF. J is TRBJ2-3 and V is TRBV18; 9 bases map to TRBD2. Trimming removed 2 bases from V and 4 bases from J; junction bases left unmatched: 4. The CDR3 runs 15 residues. Looked up from germline, CDR1 is KGHSH and CDR2 is LQKENI.